Below, 17 T cell receptor beta chains from the same sample are listed, as sequenced in a study of T cell repertoires in cytomegalovirus infection. Via MiXCR, TCRdb re-called the reads, giving one row per CDR3 protein. The sample lists some 590,000 distinct CDR3 sequences; around 40% were seen once. What these receptors recognize is not known. This material consisted of cultured PBMCs, taken from culture after CMV antigen stimulation. All receptors come from a human donor in good health (CMV status not recorded). Some clones in this sample may be carry-over from other donors' samples.

The chain has TRBV2 and TRBJ2-5, with a weak D call TRBD1 (6 bases). V shed 9 bases and J shed 1 base, with 12 bases lying between them. The CDR3 has 13 amino acids. Germline CDR1 and CDR2: SNHLY and FYNNEI. The DNA for the CDR3 is TGTGCCAGTCACCCGGACAGCCAAGAGACCCAGTACTTC. Amino acid sequence: CASHPDSQETQYF.

The chain combines TRBV5-4 with TRBJ1-3; the D is unclear. Germline V gives CDR1 SGHNT, CDR2 YYREEE (reference sequence). The V end was cut by 0 bases, the J end by 0 bases, with 4 bases between. The CDR3 is 14 residues long. The chain's CDR3 is CASSLEPSGNTIYF. As DNA, the CDR3 is TGTGCCAGCAGCTTGGAACCCTCTGGAAACACCATATATTTT.

This clonotype was seen more than once but under ten times. The chain has TRBV7-2 and TRBJ2-3; tentatively, D is TRBD2 (6 bases). V was cut by 3 bases and J by 5 bases, with 12 bases left in between. The V gene's germline CDR1 is SGHTA and CDR2 FQGNSA. The CDR3 is 14 amino acids. The CDR3 reads CASSFGGWGDTQYF. In nucleotides, the CDR3 is TGTGCCAGCAGCTTCGGGGGTTGGGGAGATACGCAGTATTTT.

This clonotype was counted a single time. The chain uses TRBV20-1 and TRBJ2-1; 10 bases are shared with TRBD2. This CDR3 comprises 14 residues. J was trimmed by 8 bases and V by 8 bases; bases with no gene match: 12. Germline values: CDR1 DFQATT, CDR2 SNEGSKA (reference sequence). The CDR3 bases are TGCAGTTCATCCCCGGCTAGCGGGGGCGATGAGCAGTTCTTC. It is translated as CSSSPASGGDEQFF.

The chain has TRBV4-1 and TRBJ2-7; 12 bases are shared with TRBD2. J gave up 0 bases and V 1 base, and 4 bases lay outside the gene matches. Germline V CDR1 and CDR2: MGHRA, YSYEKL. This CDR3 contains 17 residues. CDR3: CASSQVLAGGPSYEQYF. The CDR3 nucleotides read TGCGCCAGCAGCCAAGTTCTAGCGGGAGGGCCCTCCTACGAGCAGTACTTC.

The chain has TRBV6-8 and TRBJ1-1; D possibly corresponds to TRBD1 (5 bases). Germline CDR1 reads MNHGY; CDR2 reads SAAAGT. The CDR3 has 14 amino acids. The V end lost 2 bases, the J end lost 4 bases, and 11 bases lay between the germline ends. The CDR3 nucleotides are TGTGCCAGCAGTTACCGGGCAGGGAGCACTGAAGCTTTCTTT. It yields the protein CASSYRAGSTEAFF.

This clonotype was observed a handful of times. V usage is TRBV7-2 and J usage is TRBJ2-7; TRBD1 aligns across 10 bases. From germline, CDR1 is SGHTA and CDR2 FQGNSA. The CDR3 consists of 15 residues. V gave up 5 bases and J gave up 2 bases; unmatched junction bases: 6. The CDR3 DNA reads TGTGCCAGCAGCCCTAGACAGGGGGCCACCTACGAGCAGTACTTC. Its translation is CASSPRQGATYEQYF. Together with reference TRBV7-2 and TRBJ2-7, the CDR3 gives the full variable domain: GAGVSQSPSNKVTEKGKDVELRCDPISGHTALYWYRQSLGQGLEFLIYFQGNSAPDKSGLPSDRFSAERTGGSVSTLTIQRTQQEDSAVYLCASSPRQGATYEQYFGPGTRLTVT.

J is TRBJ1-5 and V is TRBV6-2 or TRBV6-3; D unresolved. The germline V and J ends were trimmed by 4 bases and 7 bases, with 11 bases remaining between them. Per the germline V gene, CDR1 is MNHEY and CDR2 is SVGEGT. CDR3 length: 13 residues. CDR3 region: CASSSPRPQPQHF. As DNA, the CDR3 is TGTGCCAGCAGTTCCCCCCGGCCACAGCCCCAGCATTTT.

The table lists this clonotype with a few counts. V and J are TRBV7-6 and TRBJ1-5; 10 nucleotides line up with TRBD1. Losses at the gene ends were 3 bases for V and 7 bases for J; bases not matched to a gene: 6. Germline CDR1 is SGHVS and CDR2 is FNYEAQ. The CDR3 has 15 residues. The chain's CDR3 is CASSFGTGVKQPQHF. The CDR3 coding sequence is TGTGCCAGCAGCTTCGGGACAGGGGTGAAACAGCCCCAGCATTTT.

This clonotype was detected a few times. The chain combines TRBV4-2 with TRBJ2-3; 12 nucleotides align to TRBD2. The V gene end was trimmed by 1 base and the J gene end by 8 bases; junction bases not matched to a gene: 19. Germline CDR1 is LGHNA and CDR2 is YNFKEQ. The CDR3 is 20 amino acids. The CDR3 reads CASSQVKASGGAGVPLTQYF. The CDR3 coding sequence is TGTGCCAGCAGCCAAGTTAAGGCTAGCGGGGGGGCAGGCGTCCCGCTTACGCAGTATTTT.

This rearrangement joins TRBV12-3 or TRBV12-4 to TRBJ2-4; 9 positions match TRBD2. The CDR3 has 17 residues. Germline trimming cut 7 bases from V and 0 bases from J; bases unmatched to any gene: 10. The DNA of the CDR3 is TGTGCCAGCACCTATAGCGGGAGAACACTAGCCAAAAACATTCAGTACTTC. This sequence encodes CASTYSGRTLAKNIQYF.

The CDR3 sequence: CASSIATAHSPLHF. CDR3 DNA sequence: TGTGCCAGTAGTATAGCCACCGCGCATTCACCCCTCCACTTT. The chain combines TRBV19 with TRBJ1-6; D not certain. V lost 1 base, J lost 8 bases, and 9 bases lay in between. CDR1 and CDR2 (germline): LNHDA, SQIVND (reference sequence). The CDR3 sequence is 14 residues long. The full variable domain, completed using reference TRBV19 and TRBJ1-6, is DGGITQSPKYLFRKEGQNVTLSCEQNLNHDAMYWYRQDPGQGLRLIYYSQIVNDFQKGDIAEGYSVSREKKESFPLTVTSAQKNPTAFYLCASSIATAHSPLHFGNGTRLTVT.

The chain is built from TRBV12-5 and TRBJ1-2, with 9 nucleotides matching TRBD1. Looked up from germline, CDR1 is LGHNT and CDR2 is FRNRAP. V was clipped by 5 bases and J by 7 bases; unmatched bases: 2. CDR3 size: 12 residues. CDR3 loop: CASGRTGAGYTF. CDR3 nucleotide sequence: TGTGCTAGTGGTAGGACAGGGGCTGGCTACACCTTC.

This chain links TRBV27 with TRBJ2-2; D is perhaps TRBD1 or TRBD2 (7 bases each). Trimming took 8 bases from V and 0 from J, leaving 25 bases between them. CDR3 size: 19 residues. Per the germline V gene, CDR1 is MNHEY and CDR2 is SMNVEV (reference sequence). The CDR3 here is CASSSLGGGSTANTGELFF. CDR3 DNA sequence: TGTGCCAGCTCCTCACTGGGAGGGGGCTCTACCGCGAACACCGGGGAGCTGTTTTTT.

The table lists this clonotype with a few counts. V gene TRBV6-6 combines with J gene TRBJ2-7, with 10 nucleotides matching TRBD1. This CDR3 region has 14 residues. Trimming removed 5 bases from V and 4 bases from J; junction bases left unmatched: 5. Germline V CDR1 and CDR2: MNHNY, SVGAGI (reference sequence). The CDR3 loop is CASSQPGQGYEQYF. The CDR3 region has the DNA TGTGCCAGCAGTCAACCGGGACAGGGGTACGAGCAGTACTTC.

The gene calls are TRBV7-2 and TRBJ2-3; TRBD1 is a possible D gene (6 bases). Trimming left V 10 bases short and J 9 bases short, with 26 bases between. The V gene's germline CDR1 is SGHTA and CDR2 FQGNSA. The CDR3 totals 15 residues. CDR3 nucleotides: TGTGCCACCTACAGGGTTTGGAGTCCCCGGCGGACGCAGTATTTT. Translation: CATYRVWSPRRTQYF.

Comment on this clonotype: At one end, the junction sequence differs from germline, possibly due to a read error. The rearrangement uses TRBV20-1 and TRBJ1-1, with D possibly TRBD1 on 5 matching bases. Per germline, CDR1 DFQATT and CDR2 SNEGSKA (reference sequence). This CDR3 is built from 14 residues. The CDR3 DNA follows: TGCAGTGCTCCATTTACCGGGGCACCTTCTTCTCCATTTTTT. This gives the protein CSAPFTGAPSSPFF.